The T cell receptor beta chain under discussion was sequenced for a study of OX40 agonist ivuxolimab in advanced cancers. Germline V lookup: CDR1 SGDLS, CDR2 YYNGEE. Trimming cost V 0 bases and J 2 bases, with 14 bases left between them. The CDR3 is 16 amino acids. Produced via immunoSEQ multiplex PCR; TCRdb's table is partial and in-frame only. This table has nearly 55,000 clones, around 89% appearing once. The receptor's source is an adult with an advanced solid tumor such as melanoma, head and neck, liver or kidney cancer. The sequenced sample was CD4+ or CD8+ T cells sorted from blood, obtained in a trial of the OX40 agonist ivuxolimab. V usage is TRBV9 and J usage is TRBJ2-5; maybe TRBD1 (5 bases). The chain's CDR3 is CASSVAVGQTQETQYF. CDR3 coding DNA: TGTGCCAGCAGCGTAGCCGTGGGGCAGACTCAAGAGACCCAGTACTTC.